This T cell receptor beta chain was documented in a study of neurological immune-mediated disorders. Study-level information: Disease course was recorded as relapsing-remitting for about 31 and secondary progressive for about 8.5% of the roughly 35 multiple sclerosis patients.

Synthesis of cDNA was accomplished via 5'RACE employing 10-nucleotide random UMIs. TCRdb redid the calling of the 5' RACE reads with MiXCR, one entry per CDR3 protein. The repertoire holds tens of thousands of distinct CDR3 sequences, around 1.5% seen once, with around 9.2% in the top ten. This clonotype was detected ten times or more. The specimen was PBMCs. This TCR was recovered from a woman in her thirties with multiple sclerosis.

This chain's CDR3 is CASSLGRWGAIGYTF. In DNA form, the CDR3 reads TGTGCCAGCAGCTTAGGTCGTTGGGGGGCAATTGGCTACACCTTC. This rearrangement joins TRBV7-2 to TRBJ1-2, with D perhaps TRBD1 (6 bases). Per the germline V gene, CDR1 is SGHTA and CDR2 is FQGNSA. The CDR3 has 15 amino acids. Trimming removed 1 base at V and 7 bases at J, with 16 bases between.